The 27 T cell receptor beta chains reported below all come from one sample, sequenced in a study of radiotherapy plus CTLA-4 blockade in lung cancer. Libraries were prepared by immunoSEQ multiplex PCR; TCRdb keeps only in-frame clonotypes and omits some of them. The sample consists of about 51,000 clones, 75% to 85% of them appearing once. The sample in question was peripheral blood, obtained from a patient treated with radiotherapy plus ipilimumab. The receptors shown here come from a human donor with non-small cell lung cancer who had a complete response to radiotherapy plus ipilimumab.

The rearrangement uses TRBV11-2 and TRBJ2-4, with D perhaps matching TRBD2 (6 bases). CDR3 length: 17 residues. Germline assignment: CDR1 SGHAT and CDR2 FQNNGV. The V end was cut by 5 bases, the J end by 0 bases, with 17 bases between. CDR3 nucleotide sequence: TGTGCCAGCAGCACTCGAGGATCGGGGGTAGCCAAAAACATTCAGTACTTC. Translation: CASSTRGSGVAKNIQYF.

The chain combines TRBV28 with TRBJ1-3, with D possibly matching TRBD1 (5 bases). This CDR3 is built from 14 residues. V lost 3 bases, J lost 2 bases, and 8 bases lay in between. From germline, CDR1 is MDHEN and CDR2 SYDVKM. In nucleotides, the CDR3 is TGTGCCAGCAGTTTGGGGGGGACTGGAAACACCATATATTTT. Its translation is CASSLGGTGNTIYF.

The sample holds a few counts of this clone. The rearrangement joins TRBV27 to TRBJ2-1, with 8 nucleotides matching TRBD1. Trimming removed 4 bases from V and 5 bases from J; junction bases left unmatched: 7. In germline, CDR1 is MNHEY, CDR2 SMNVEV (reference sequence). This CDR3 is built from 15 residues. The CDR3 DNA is TGTGCCAGCAGTTCGGGACAGGTCATAAACAATGAGCAGTTCTTC. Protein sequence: CASSSGQVINNEQFF.

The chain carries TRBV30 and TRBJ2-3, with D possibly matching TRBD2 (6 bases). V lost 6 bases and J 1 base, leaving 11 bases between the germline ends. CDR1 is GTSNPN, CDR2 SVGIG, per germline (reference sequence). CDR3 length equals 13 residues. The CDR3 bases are TGTGCCTGTTCTAGCGAACGCACAGATACGCAGTATTTT. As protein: CACSSERTDTQYF.

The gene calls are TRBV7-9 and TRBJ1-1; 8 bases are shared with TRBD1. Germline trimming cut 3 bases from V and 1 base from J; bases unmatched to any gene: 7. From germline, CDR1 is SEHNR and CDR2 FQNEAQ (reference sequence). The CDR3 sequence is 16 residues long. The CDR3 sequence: CASSLTGAKGNTEAFF. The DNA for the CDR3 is TGTGCCAGCAGCTTGACAGGGGCCAAGGGGAACACTGAAGCTTTCTTT. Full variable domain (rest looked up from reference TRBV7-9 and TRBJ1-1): DTGVSQNPRHKITKRGQNVTFRCDPISEHNRLYWYRQTLGQGPEFLTYFQNEAQLEKSRLLSDRFSAERPKGSFSTLEIQRTEQGDSAMYLCASSLTGAKGNTEAFFGQGTRLTVV.

CDR3 DNA: TGTGCCTGGAGACCAGGGGGATCTAAATACGAGCAGTACGTC. Amino acids: CAWRPGGSKYEQYV. The chain carries TRBV30 and TRBJ2-7, with 7 positions matching TRBD1. Germline V lookup: CDR1 GTSNPN, CDR2 SVGIG (reference sequence). V dropped 3 bases and J dropped 4; count of bases not matched to a gene: 9. The CDR3 has 14 residues.

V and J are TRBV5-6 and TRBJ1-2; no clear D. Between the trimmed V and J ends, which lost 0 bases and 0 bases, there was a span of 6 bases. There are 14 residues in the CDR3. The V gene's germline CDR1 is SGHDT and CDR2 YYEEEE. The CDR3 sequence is CASSLVVANYGYTF. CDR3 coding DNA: TGTGCCAGCAGCTTGGTAGTAGCTAACTATGGCTACACCTTC.

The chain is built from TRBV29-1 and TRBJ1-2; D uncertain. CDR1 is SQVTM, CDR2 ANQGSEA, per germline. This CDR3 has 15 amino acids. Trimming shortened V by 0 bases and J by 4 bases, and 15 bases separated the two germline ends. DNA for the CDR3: TGCAGCGTTGAAGATACGGGAGAGAAACTCTATGGCTACACCTTC. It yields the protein CSVEDTGEKLYGYTF.

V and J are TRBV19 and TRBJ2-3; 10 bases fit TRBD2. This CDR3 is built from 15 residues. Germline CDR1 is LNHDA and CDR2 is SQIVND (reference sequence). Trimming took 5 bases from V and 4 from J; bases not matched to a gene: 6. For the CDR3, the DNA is TGTGCCAGTAGTTTAAGCGGGAGGGGGTCAGATACGCAGTATTTT. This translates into CASSLSGRGSDTQYF.

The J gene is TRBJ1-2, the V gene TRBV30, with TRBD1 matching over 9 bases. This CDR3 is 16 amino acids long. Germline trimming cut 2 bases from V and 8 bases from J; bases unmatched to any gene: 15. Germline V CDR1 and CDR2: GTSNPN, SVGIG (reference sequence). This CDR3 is CAWSRGQGVRSGGYTF. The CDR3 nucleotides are TGTGCCTGGAGTAGGGGACAGGGAGTCCGTTCGGGCGGCTACACCTTC.

CDR3 region: CASSYGAYNEQFF. Written as DNA, the CDR3 is TGTGCCAGCAGTTACGGAGCTTACAATGAGCAGTTCTTC. The chain joins TRBV6-6 to TRBJ2-1; no clear D. Germline V gene sequence: CDR1 MNHNY, CDR2 SVGAGI (reference sequence). This CDR3 region has 13 residues. The V end was cut by 2 bases, the J end by 4 bases, with 6 bases between.

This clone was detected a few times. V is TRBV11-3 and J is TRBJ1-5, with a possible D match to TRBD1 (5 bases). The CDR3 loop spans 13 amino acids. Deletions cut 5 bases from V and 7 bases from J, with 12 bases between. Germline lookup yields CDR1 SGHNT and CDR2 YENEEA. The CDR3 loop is CASSLTAGQPQHF. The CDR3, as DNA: TGTGCCAGCAGCCTGACAGCCGGCCAGCCCCAGCATTTT.

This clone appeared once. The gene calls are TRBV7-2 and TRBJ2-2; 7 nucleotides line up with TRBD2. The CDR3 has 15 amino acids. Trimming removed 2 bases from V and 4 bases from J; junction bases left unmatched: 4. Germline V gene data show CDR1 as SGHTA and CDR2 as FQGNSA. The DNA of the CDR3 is TGTGCCAGCAGCTTATTCGCTAGCGGCACCGGGGAGCTGTTTTTT. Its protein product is CASSLFASGTGELFF.

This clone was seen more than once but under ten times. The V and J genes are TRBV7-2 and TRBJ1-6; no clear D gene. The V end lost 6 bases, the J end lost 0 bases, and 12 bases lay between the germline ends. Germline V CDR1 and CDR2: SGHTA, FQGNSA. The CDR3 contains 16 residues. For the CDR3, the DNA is TGTGCCAGCAGGTTACAGTCTAGCTCCTATAATTCACCCCTCCACTTT. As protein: CASRLQSSSYNSPLHF.

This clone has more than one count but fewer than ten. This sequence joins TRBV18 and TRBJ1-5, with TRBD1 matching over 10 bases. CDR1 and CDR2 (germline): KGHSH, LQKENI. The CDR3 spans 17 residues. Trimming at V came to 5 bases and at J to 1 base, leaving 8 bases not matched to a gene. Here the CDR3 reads CASSLTGGYRSNQPQHF. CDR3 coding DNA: TGTGCCAGCTCATTGACAGGGGGCTATCGAAGCAATCAGCCCCAGCATTTT.

As DNA, the CDR3 is TGCGCCAGCAGCTTGTTGGGAGGGCCTGGCACAGATACGCAGTATTTT. It codes for CASSLLGGPGTDTQYF. The rearrangement links TRBV5-1 to TRBJ2-3; 7 bases map to TRBD2. The CDR3 loop spans 16 amino acids. Germline CDR1 is SGHRS and CDR2 is YFSETQ. Trimming took 1 base from V and 1 from J; bases not matched to a gene: 6.

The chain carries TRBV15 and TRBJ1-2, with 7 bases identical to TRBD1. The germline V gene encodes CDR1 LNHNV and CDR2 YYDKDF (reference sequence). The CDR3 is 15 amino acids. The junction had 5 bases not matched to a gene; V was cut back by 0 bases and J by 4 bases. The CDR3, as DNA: TGTGCCACCAGCAGAGAAAAACAGGGGAGCTATGGCTACACCTTC. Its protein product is CATSREKQGSYGYTF.

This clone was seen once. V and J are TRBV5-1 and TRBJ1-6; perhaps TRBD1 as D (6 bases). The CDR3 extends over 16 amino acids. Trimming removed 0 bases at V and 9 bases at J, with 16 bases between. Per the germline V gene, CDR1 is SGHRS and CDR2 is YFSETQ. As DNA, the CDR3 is TGCGCCAGCAGCTTGGCATGGGGCAGGGGTCTTTCACCCCTCCACTTT. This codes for CASSLAWGRGLSPLHF.

The CDR3 nucleotides read TGTGCCAGCAGCCTCGGGGATAGGTGGTTCCTCACTGAAGCTTTCTTT. Residues: CASSLGDRWFLTEAFF. The chain combines TRBV7-9 with TRBJ1-1; D is unresolved. The CDR3 spans 16 residues. Germline assignment: CDR1 SEHNR and CDR2 FQNEAQ (reference sequence). Trimming took off 5 bases at V and 4 bases at J, with 20 bases between the two ends.

Here the CDR3 reads CASSNRGLAETNTGELFF. The CDR3 DNA reads as TGTGCCAGCAGCAACAGGGGACTAGCGGAAACGAACACCGGGGAGCTGTTTTTT. This chain uses TRBV2 with TRBJ2-2; 11 bases line up with TRBD2. CDR3 length: 18 residues. V was clipped by 6 bases and J by 0 bases; unmatched bases: 9. Germline CDR1 SNHLY, CDR2 FYNNEI.

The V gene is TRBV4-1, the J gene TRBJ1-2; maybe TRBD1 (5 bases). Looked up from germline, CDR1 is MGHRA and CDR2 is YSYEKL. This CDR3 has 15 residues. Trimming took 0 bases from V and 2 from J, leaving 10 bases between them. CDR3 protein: CASSQDARANYGYTF. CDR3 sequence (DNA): TGCGCCAGCAGCCAAGACGCCAGGGCGAACTATGGCTACACCTTC.

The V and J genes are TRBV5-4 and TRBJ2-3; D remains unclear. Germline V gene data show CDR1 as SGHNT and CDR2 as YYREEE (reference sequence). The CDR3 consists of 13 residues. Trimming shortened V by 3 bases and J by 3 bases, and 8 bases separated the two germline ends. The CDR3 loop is CASSYPGTDTQYF. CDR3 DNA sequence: TGTGCCAGCAGCTACCCCGGGACAGATACGCAGTATTTT.

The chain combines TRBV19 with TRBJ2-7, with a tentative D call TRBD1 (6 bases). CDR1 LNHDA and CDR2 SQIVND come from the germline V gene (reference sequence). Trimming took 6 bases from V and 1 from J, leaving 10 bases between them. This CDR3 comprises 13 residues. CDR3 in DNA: TGTGCCAGTAGGGACAGCCTTTCCTACGAGCAGTACGTC. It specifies CASRDSLSYEQYV.

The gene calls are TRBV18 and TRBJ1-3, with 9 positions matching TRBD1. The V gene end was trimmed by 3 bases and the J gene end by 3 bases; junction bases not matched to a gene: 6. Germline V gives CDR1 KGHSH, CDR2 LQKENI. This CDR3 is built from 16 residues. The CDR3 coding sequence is TGTGCCAGCTCACCTACGGGACAGGGATATGGAAACACCATATATTTT. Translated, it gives CASSPTGQGYGNTIYF. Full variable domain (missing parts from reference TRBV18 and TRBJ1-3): NAGVMQNPRHLVRRRGQEARLRCSPMKGHSHVYWYRQLPEEGLKFMVYLQKENIIDESGMPKERFSAEFPKEGPSILRIQQVVRGDSAAYFCASSPTGQGYGNTIYFGEGSWLTVV.

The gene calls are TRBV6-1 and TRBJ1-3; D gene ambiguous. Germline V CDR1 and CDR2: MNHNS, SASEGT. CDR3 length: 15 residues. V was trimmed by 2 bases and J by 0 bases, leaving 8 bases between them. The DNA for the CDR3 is TGTGCCAGCAGTGAAACGTACAGCTCTGGAAACACCATATATTTT. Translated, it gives CASSETYSSGNTIYF.

The DNA for the CDR3 is TGTGCCAGCAGTGAAAGCATGTCTAACTATGGCTACACCTTC. This gives the protein CASSESMSNYGYTF. The gene calls are TRBV6-1 and TRBJ1-2; D is undetermined. The CDR3 length is 14 residues. Germline CDR1 and CDR2: MNHNS and SASEGT. Trimming cost V 2 bases and J 0 bases, with 7 bases left between them.

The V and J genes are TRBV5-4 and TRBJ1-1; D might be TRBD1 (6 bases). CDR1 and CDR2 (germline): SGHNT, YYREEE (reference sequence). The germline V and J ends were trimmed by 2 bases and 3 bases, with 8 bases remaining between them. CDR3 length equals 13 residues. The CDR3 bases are TGTGCCAGCAGCTTTAGACAGGACACTGAAGCTTTCTTT. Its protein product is CASSFRQDTEAFF.